The clone carrying this T cell receptor beta chain was seen more than once but under ten times. Its matching antigen is unknown. V was pared by 2 bases and J by 2 bases, with 6 bases between. Per the germline V gene, CDR1 is KGHSH and CDR2 is LQKENI. This CDR3 is 13 amino acids long. This record belongs to a study of vaccination and CD4 T cells after COVID-19. Study-level background: It was a median approximately 92 days after diagnosis, with a range of 35 to 161, that post-COVID samples were drawn. Timing of post-vaccine sample collection was a median around 75 days after dose two, with a range of 14 to 241.

Treatment described: 10-day PBMC culture with coronavirus spike peptide pools or control peptides (ViraFEST assay). Fresh medium (containing IL-2) replaced half the medium on days 3 and 7. The study sequenced cultured CD4+ T cell DNA using the Oncomine TCR Beta short-read assay. In TCRdb, the PCR reads were re-called with MiXCR into one record per CDR3 protein. In the table there are 10,000 to 15,000 distinct CDR3 sequences, 45% to 60% of which are singletons. This TCR was sampled from a human donor who had recovered from COVID-19. The sample comprised CD4+ T cells from blood, cultured in vitro. This chain connects TRBV18 to TRBJ1-2; D is uncertain. For the CDR3, the DNA is TGTGCCAGCTCACCAGACGGGAACTATGGCTACACCTTC. Encoded protein: CASSPDGNYGYTF.